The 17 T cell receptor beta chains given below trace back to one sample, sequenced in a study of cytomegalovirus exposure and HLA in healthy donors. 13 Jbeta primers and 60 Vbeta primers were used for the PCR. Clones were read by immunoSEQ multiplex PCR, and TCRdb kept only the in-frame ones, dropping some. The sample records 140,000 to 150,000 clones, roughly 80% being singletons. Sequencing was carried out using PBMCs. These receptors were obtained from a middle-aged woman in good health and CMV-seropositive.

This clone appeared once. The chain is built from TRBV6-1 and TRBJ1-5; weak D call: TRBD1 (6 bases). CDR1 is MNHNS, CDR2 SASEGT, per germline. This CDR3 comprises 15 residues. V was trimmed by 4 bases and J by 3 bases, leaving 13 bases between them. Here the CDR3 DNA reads TGTGCCAGCAGTGTGGGGGCCCCGCACAATCAGCCCCAGCATTTT. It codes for CASSVGAPHNQPQHF.

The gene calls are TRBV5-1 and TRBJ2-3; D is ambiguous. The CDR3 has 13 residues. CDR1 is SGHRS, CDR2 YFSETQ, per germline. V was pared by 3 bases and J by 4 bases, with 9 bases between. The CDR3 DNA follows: TGCGCCAGCAGCTGGGCACCGCCAGATACGCAGTATTTT. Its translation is CASSWAPPDTQYF.

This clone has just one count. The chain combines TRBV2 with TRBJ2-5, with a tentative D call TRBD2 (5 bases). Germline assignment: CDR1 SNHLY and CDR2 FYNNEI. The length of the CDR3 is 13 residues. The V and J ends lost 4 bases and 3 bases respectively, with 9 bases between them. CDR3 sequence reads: CASSVPGEETQYF. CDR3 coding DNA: TGTGCCAGCAGTGTTCCCGGGGAAGAGACCCAGTACTTC.

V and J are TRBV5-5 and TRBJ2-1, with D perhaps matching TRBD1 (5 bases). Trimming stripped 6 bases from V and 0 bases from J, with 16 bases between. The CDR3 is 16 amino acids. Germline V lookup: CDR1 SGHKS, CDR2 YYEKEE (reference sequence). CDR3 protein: CASTTGPSSSYNEQFF. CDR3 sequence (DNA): TGTGCCAGCACCACAGGCCCATCTAGCTCCTACAATGAGCAGTTCTTC.

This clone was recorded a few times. CDR3 sequence (DNA): TGCGCCAGCAGCGAGACGACAATCGGGAGGACTGAAGCTTTCTTT. This encodes CASSETTIGRTEAFF. The chain links TRBV5-1 to TRBJ1-1; no firm D call. The CDR3 runs 15 residues. The germline CDR1 and CDR2 sequences are SGHRS and YFSETQ. With 4 bases removed from V and 5 bases from J, the gap between germline ends came to 18 bases.

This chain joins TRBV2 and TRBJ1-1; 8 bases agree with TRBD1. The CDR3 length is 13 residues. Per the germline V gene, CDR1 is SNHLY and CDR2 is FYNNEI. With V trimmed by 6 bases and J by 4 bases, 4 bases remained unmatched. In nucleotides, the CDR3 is TGTGCCAGCAGGGTGGACAGGGCCACTGAAGCTTTCTTT. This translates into CASRVDRATEAFF.

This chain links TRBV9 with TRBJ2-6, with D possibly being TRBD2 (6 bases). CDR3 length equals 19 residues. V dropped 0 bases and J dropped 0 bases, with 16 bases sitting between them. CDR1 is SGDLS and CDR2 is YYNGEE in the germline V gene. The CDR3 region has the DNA TGTGCCAGCAGCGTAGGGGCAGCGGGTTTAAGCTCTGGGGCCAACGTCCTGACTTTC. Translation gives CASSVGAAGLSSGANVLTF.

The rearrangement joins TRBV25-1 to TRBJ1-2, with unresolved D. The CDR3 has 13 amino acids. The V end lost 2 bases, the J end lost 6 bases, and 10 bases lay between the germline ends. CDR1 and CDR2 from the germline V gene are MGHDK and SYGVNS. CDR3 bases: TGTGCCAGCAGTGAAAGATGGAGCCATGGCTACACCTTC. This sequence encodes CASSERWSHGYTF.

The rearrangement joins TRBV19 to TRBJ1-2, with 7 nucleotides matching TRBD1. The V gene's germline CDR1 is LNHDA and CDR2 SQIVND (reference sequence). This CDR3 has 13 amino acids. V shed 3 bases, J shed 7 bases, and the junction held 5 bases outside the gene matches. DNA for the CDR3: TGTGCCAGTAGTATTTCAAGACAGGGTGGCTACACCTTC. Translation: CASSISRQGGYTF.

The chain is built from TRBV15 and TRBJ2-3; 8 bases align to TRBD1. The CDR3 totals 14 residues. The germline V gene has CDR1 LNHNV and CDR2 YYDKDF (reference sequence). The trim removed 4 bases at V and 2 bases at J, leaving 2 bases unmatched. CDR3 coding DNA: TGTGCCACCAGCAAGGGACAGGACACAGATACGCAGTATTTT. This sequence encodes CATSKGQDTDTQYF.

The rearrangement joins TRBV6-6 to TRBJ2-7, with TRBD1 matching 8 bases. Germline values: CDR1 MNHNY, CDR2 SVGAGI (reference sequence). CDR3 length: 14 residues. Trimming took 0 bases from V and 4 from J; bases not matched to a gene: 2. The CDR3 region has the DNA TGTGCCAGCAGTTACTCGACAGGGGTTTACGAGCAGTACTTC. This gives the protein CASSYSTGVYEQYF.

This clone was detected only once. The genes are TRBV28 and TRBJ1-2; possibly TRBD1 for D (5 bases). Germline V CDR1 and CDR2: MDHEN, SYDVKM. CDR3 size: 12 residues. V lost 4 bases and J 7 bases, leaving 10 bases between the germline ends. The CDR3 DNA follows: TGTGCCAGCAGTTCGAACAGGTTTGGCTACACCTTC. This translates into CASSSNRFGYTF.

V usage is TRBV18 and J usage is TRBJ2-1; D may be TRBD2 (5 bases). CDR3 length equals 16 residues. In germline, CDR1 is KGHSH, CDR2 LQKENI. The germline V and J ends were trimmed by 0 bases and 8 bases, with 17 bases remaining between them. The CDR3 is CASSPPSRIPGDEQFF. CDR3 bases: TGTGCCAGCTCACCACCGTCCAGGATCCCCGGGGATGAGCAGTTCTTC.

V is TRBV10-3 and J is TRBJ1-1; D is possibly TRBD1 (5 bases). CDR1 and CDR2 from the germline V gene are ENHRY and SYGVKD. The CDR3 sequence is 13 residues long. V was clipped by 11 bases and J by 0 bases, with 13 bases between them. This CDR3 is CAHSGGVNTEAFF. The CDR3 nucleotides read TGTGCCCATTCGGGGGGAGTGAACACTGAAGCTTTCTTT.

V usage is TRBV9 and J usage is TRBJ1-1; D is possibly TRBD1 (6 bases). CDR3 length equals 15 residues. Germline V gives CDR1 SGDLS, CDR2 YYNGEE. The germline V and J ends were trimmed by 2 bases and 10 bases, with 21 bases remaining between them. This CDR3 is CASSVDGQGLLGAFF. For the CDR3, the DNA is TGTGCCAGCAGCGTCGACGGGCAGGGGCTTTTGGGAGCTTTCTTT.

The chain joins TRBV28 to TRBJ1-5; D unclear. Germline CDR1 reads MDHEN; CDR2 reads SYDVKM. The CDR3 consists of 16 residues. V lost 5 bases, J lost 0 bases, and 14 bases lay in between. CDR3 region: CASSPGGRDSNQPQHF. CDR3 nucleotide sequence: TGTGCCAGCAGTCCAGGAGGACGGGATAGCAATCAGCCCCAGCATTTT. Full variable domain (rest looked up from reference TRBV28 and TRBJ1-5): DVKVTQSSRYLVKRTGEKVFLECVQDMDHENMFWYRQDPGLGLRLIYFSYDVKMKEKGDIPEGYSVSREKKERFSLILESASTNQTSMYLCASSPGGRDSNQPQHFGDGTRLSIL.

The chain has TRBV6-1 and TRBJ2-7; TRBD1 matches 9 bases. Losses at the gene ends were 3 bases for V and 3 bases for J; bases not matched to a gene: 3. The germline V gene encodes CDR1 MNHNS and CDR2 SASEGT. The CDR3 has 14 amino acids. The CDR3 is CASSDLTGGYEQYF. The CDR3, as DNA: TGTGCCAGCAGTGACTTGACAGGGGGCTACGAGCAGTACTTC.